These 30 T cell receptor beta chains were sequenced from one sample in a study of blood T cell repertoires in COVID-19. TCRdb's copy holds only in-frame clones and misses some; the assay was immunoSEQ multiplex PCR. The sample lists around 300,000 clones, 70% to 90% seen once, with about 10% in the top ten. Sequencing used peripheral blood. Every receptor here comes from a woman between 65 and 79 years old with acute or convalescent COVID-19.

V is TRBV19 and J is TRBJ1-1; 7 positions agree with TRBD1. The CDR3 spans 14 residues. The J segment lost 10 bases and the V segment lost 3 bases, leaving 11 bases of the junction unmatched. Germline V gene lookup returns CDR1 LNHDA and CDR2 SQIVND (reference sequence). The CDR3 DNA is TGTGCCAGTAGTATTCTTGGGACAGCGGCACTAGCTTTCTTT. Protein sequence: CASSILGTAALAFF.

This clone has only one observation. J is TRBJ1-1 and V is TRBV27; 7 bases are shared with TRBD1. The V gene's germline CDR1 is MNHEY and CDR2 SMNVEV (reference sequence). The CDR3 is 19 amino acids. With 5 bases clipped from V and 0 bases from J, the junction kept 18 bases outside the gene matches. The CDR3 DNA reads TGTGCCAGCAGTAAGCGACCTTCAGACAGGGCGAATTTGAACACTGAAGCTTTCTTT. Protein: CASSKRPSDRANLNTEAFF.

The chain recombines TRBV4-1 with TRBJ1-4, with D unresolved. The CDR3 sequence is 16 residues long. Germline lookup yields CDR1 MGHRA and CDR2 YSYEKL. The V end was cut by 4 bases, the J end by 2 bases, with 14 bases between. CDR3 protein: CASSPLLRSTNEKLFF. The CDR3 DNA is TGCGCCAGCAGCCCCTTATTACGGTCGACTAATGAAAAACTGTTTTTT.

The rearrangement links TRBV28 to TRBJ2-7, with D maybe TRBD1 (7 bases). Trimming took 8 bases from V and 4 from J, leaving 12 bases between them. This CDR3 is 12 amino acids long. Germline V lookup: CDR1 MDHEN, CDR2 SYDVKM. CDR3 residues: CASAGQSYEQYF. The CDR3 bases are TGTGCCAGCGCGGGACAGAGTTACGAGCAGTACTTC.

This rearrangement joins TRBV4-1 to TRBJ1-6; 7 nucleotides agree with TRBD1. This CDR3 is 17 amino acids long. The germline CDR1 and CDR2 sequences are MGHRA and YSYEKL. V lost 0 bases, J lost 5 bases, and 7 bases stayed unmatched. CDR3 DNA: TGCGCCAGCAGCCAAGAGTTGACAGGGTGGGATAATTCACCCCTCCACTTT. This sequence encodes CASSQELTGWDNSPLHF.

The chain carries TRBV4-1 and TRBJ1-6; 10 nucleotides align to TRBD1. With V trimmed by 4 bases and J by 7 bases, 7 bases remained unmatched. This CDR3 has 16 residues. CDR1 and CDR2 (germline): MGHRA, YSYEKL. The CDR3 DNA reads TGCGCCAGCAGCCTTCGACAGGGGGCGGAGAATTCACCCCTCCACTTT. Protein sequence: CASSLRQGAENSPLHF.

The CDR3 loop is CASSFRREAGEKYNEQFF. Here the CDR3 DNA reads TGTGCCAGCAGCTTCCGCCGGGAGGCGGGGGAGAAATACAATGAGCAGTTCTTC. The V and J genes are TRBV7-8 and TRBJ2-1, with 7 bases identical to TRBD2. Germline CDR1 SGHVS, CDR2 FQNEAQ. The CDR3 is 18 residues long. Trimming took 3 bases from V and 4 from J; bases not matched to a gene: 15.

The chain couples TRBV3-1 (or the pseudogene TRBV3-2) to TRBJ1-2; a weak D match, TRBD1 (6 bases). The CDR3 runs 15 residues. Germline V gene sequence: CDR1 LGHDT, CDR2 YNNKEL (reference sequence). Trimming took off 4 bases at V and 5 bases at J, with 17 bases between the two ends. CDR3 DNA: TGTGCCAGCAGCCCATCGACAGGCCCTCGGTATGGCTACACCTTC. This sequence encodes CASSPSTGPRYGYTF.

The V call is TRBV10-3, the J call TRBJ2-7, with a weak D call TRBD1 (5 bases). This CDR3 is 14 amino acids long. CDR1 is ENHRY and CDR2 is SYGVKD in the germline V gene. Trimming took off 0 bases at V and 5 bases at J, with 11 bases between the two ends. The CDR3 loop reads CAISESIRANEQYF. The CDR3 nucleotides read TGTGCCATCAGTGAGTCGATCAGGGCCAACGAGCAGTACTTC.

This clone appeared a single time. V is TRBV18 and J is TRBJ1-2, with a weak D call TRBD1 (6 bases). CDR3 length: 13 amino acids. V lost 8 bases and J lost 7, with 17 bases in between. Germline V gives CDR1 KGHSH, CDR2 LQKENI. The CDR3 sequence: CASNQGPFSGYTF. The CDR3 DNA reads as TGTGCCAGCAATCAGGGGCCGTTTAGTGGCTACACCTTC.

This sequence joins TRBV18 and TRBJ1-4; D remains ambiguous. The CDR3 runs 14 residues. The ends were cut back, 4 bases at V and 6 bases at J, with 12 bases in the middle. Germline-derived CDR1 and CDR2 are KGHSH and LQKENI. The CDR3 here is CASSRGMVDEKLFF. The CDR3 coding sequence is TGTGCCAGCTCACGAGGGATGGTAGATGAAAAACTGTTTTTT.

In its sample, this clone was seen a few times. The chain is built from TRBV23-1 and TRBJ1-6; perhaps TRBD1 as D (6 bases). TRBV23-1 is an ORF for which the function is uncertain. The CDR3 sequence is 10 residues long. Trimming left V 10 bases short and J 12 bases short, with 10 bases between. CDR3 protein: CATHRVPLHF. CDR3 nucleotides: TGCGCCACTCACAGGGTACCCCTCCACTTT.

The J gene is TRBJ1-4, the V gene TRBV2, with a tentative D call TRBD1 (6 bases). The V end was cut by 5 bases, the J end by 10 bases, with 20 bases between. The CDR3 contains 15 residues. Germline CDR1 reads SNHLY; CDR2 reads FYNNEI. The CDR3 DNA reads TGTGCCAGCAGTAATAGTCGGACAGTAGGCAGAAAACTGTTTTTT. Protein: CASSNSRTVGRKLFF.

This chain links TRBV4-1 with TRBJ1-3; D unresolved. The CDR3 has 15 amino acids. Germline CDR1 reads MGHRA; CDR2 reads YSYEKL. Trimming removed 2 bases at V and 3 bases at J, with 11 bases between. Here the CDR3 reads CASSQQAGSGNTIYF. The DNA of the CDR3 is TGCGCCAGCAGCCAACAGGCAGGTAGTGGAAACACCATATATTTT.

This chain connects TRBV10-3 to TRBJ1-2; 9 bases are a match to TRBD1. The ends lost 6 bases at V and 7 bases at J; junction bases unmatched: 21. Germline V gene data show CDR1 as ENHRY and CDR2 as SYGVKD. The CDR3 sequence is 18 residues long. The CDR3, as DNA: TGTGCCATCAGGCCGGGCCGGGACAGGGTACCCGCCGGGGCTGGCTACACCTTC. It yields the protein CAIRPGRDRVPAGAGYTF.

The rearrangement joins TRBV3-1 (or the pseudogene TRBV3-2) to TRBJ1-6, with D unclear. The CDR3 covers 18 residues. Looked up from germline, CDR1 is LGHDT and CDR2 is YNNKEL (reference sequence). The ends were cut back, 4 bases at V and 0 bases at J, with 16 bases in the middle. The DNA for the CDR3 is TGTGCCAGCAGCCGTACCCGCGCGGCGAGCTCCTATAATTCACCCCTCCACTTT. Translation gives CASSRTRAASSYNSPLHF.

The V gene is TRBV5-4, the J gene TRBJ2-5, with 10 positions matching TRBD2. This CDR3 comprises 17 residues. J lost 5 bases, V lost 1 base, and 11 bases had no gene match. Germline V gene sequence: CDR1 SGHNT, CDR2 YYREEE (reference sequence). The CDR3 DNA reads as TGTGCCAGCAGCTTGTTCGGTGGTAGCGGGGGGTCGGAGACCCAGTACTTC. This encodes CASSLFGGSGGSETQYF.

The chain employs TRBV2 and TRBJ1-2, with D possibly matching TRBD1 (6 bases). With 9 bases removed from V and 3 bases from J, the gap between germline ends came to 11 bases. The CDR3 loop spans 12 amino acids. Germline CDR1 and CDR2: SNHLY and FYNNEI. CDR3 coding DNA: TGTGCCAGTCAGAGGACAGACTATGGCTACACCTTC. As protein: CASQRTDYGYTF.

The chain couples TRBV2 to TRBJ2-6; 7 positions agree with TRBD2. The J segment lost 4 bases and the V segment lost 4 bases, leaving 4 bases of the junction unmatched. The CDR3 has 15 residues. From germline, CDR1 is SNHLY and CDR2 FYNNEI. The CDR3 coding sequence is TGTGCCAGCAGTGGAGTAGCGGGCGGGGCCAACGTCCTGACTTTC. Its protein is CASSGVAGGANVLTF.

The chain couples TRBV6-5 to TRBJ1-4; 8 bases line up with TRBD1. Germline V gene lookup returns CDR1 MNHEY and CDR2 SVGAGI. V was clipped by 5 bases and J by 6 bases; unmatched bases: 8. The CDR3 totals 15 residues. In DNA, the CDR3 is TGTGCCAGCAGTAGACGAACAGGGGGGGATGAAAAACTGTTTTTT. The encoded protein is CASSRRTGGDEKLFF.

The chain joins TRBV6-5 to TRBJ1-5; a weak D match, TRBD1 (5 bases). The V and J ends lost 5 bases and 7 bases respectively, with 18 bases between them. This CDR3 spans 15 amino acids. Germline loops: CDR1 MNHEY, CDR2 SVGAGI. CDR3 amino acids: CASSPGGRGSQPQHF. CDR3 DNA: TGTGCCAGCAGTCCGGGAGGAAGGGGAAGCCAGCCCCAGCATTTT.

This clone has only a few counts. V gene TRBV18 combines with J gene TRBJ1-5; 8 bases are a match to TRBD1. V trimming: 1 base; J trimming: 1 base; junction bases outside the gene matches: 3. The CDR3 consists of 16 residues. CDR1 is KGHSH and CDR2 is LQKENI in the germline V gene. The CDR3 spells CASSPLHRGSNQPQHF. The CDR3 nucleotides are TGTGCCAGCTCACCACTCCACAGGGGGAGCAATCAGCCCCAGCATTTT. Variable domain in full (rest from reference TRBV18 and TRBJ1-5): NAGVMQNPRHLVRRRGQEARLRCSPMKGHSHVYWYRQLPEEGLKFMVYLQKENIIDESGMPKERFSAEFPKEGPSILRIQQVVRGDSAAYFCASSPLHRGSNQPQHFGDGTRLSIL.

The chain combines TRBV7-8 with TRBJ2-7; possible D gene TRBD1, 6 bases. CDR1 SGHVS and CDR2 FQNEAQ come from the germline V gene. The V and J ends lost 8 bases and 3 bases respectively, with 20 bases between them. The CDR3 runs to 15 residues. CDR3 residues: CASQGLGGFVYEQYF. In DNA form, the CDR3 reads TGTGCCAGCCAGGGATTAGGGGGTTTTGTCTACGAGCAGTACTTC.

A few counts support this clone. Other DNA sequences in this sample translate to the same CDR3. The genes are TRBV15 and TRBJ1-6; D gene uncertain. V shed 5 bases and J shed 0 bases, with 5 bases lying between them. The CDR3 sequence is 14 residues long. Germline V gives CDR1 LNHNV, CDR2 YYDKDF (reference sequence). This CDR3 reads CATSGSSYNSPLHF. The CDR3 DNA sequence: TGTGCCACCAGCGGGAGCTCCTATAATTCACCCCTCCACTTT.

Written as DNA, the CDR3 is TGTGCCAGCTCACCAACGCTGACGGGAAAAACGGGCTACACCTTC. Encoded protein: CASSPTLTGKTGYTF. The chain is built from TRBV18 and TRBJ1-2; D not certain. Trimming left V 2 bases short and J 8 bases short, with 18 bases between. Germline V gene lookup returns CDR1 KGHSH and CDR2 LQKENI. The CDR3 has 15 residues.

The rearrangement links TRBV28 to TRBJ1-5; D not certain. Germline CDR1 MDHEN, CDR2 SYDVKM. This CDR3 spans 14 amino acids. The V end was cut by 8 bases, the J end by 2 bases, with 13 bases between. CDR3 sequence reads: CASAWSGGNQPQHF. The DNA for the CDR3 is TGTGCCAGCGCTTGGTCCGGGGGCAATCAGCCCCAGCATTTT.

J is TRBJ2-5 and V is TRBV3-1 (or the pseudogene TRBV3-2); 11 bases agree with TRBD2. The length of the CDR3 is 15 residues. Trimming cost V 1 base and J 3 bases; bases outside gene matches: 1. Germline-derived CDR1 and CDR2 are LGHDT and YNNKEL (reference sequence). The CDR3 region is CASSQGLAGKETQYF. CDR3 DNA: TGTGCCAGCAGCCAAGGACTAGCGGGGAAAGAGACCCAGTACTTC.

The chain employs TRBV25-1 and TRBJ1-1; D is perhaps TRBD1 (6 bases). Germline CDR1 is MGHDK and CDR2 is SYGVNS. CDR3 size: 15 residues. Trimming cost V 4 bases and J 0 bases, with 12 bases left between them. CDR3 sequence (DNA): TGTGCCAGCAGTGGGGCCGGGACAATGAACACTGAAGCTTTCTTT. Translating gives CASSGAGTMNTEAFF.

This chain uses TRBV20-1 with TRBJ1-2; D is ambiguous. In germline, CDR1 is DFQATT, CDR2 SNEGSKA (reference sequence). V was clipped by 6 bases and J by 3 bases, with 8 bases between them. The CDR3 runs to 11 residues. The CDR3 nucleotides are TGCAGTGCCCCCCGGGACTATGGCTACACCTTC. Translation gives CSAPRDYGYTF.

The chain joins TRBV3-1 (or the pseudogene TRBV3-2) to TRBJ2-7, with D possibly being TRBD1 (6 bases). The CDR3 extends over 13 amino acids. Per the germline V gene, CDR1 is LGHDT and CDR2 is YNNKEL (reference sequence). The germline V and J ends were trimmed by 5 bases and 3 bases, with 11 bases remaining between them. The CDR3 region has the DNA TGTGCCAGCAGCACGGGACACTTCTACGAGCAGTACTTC. Its protein product is CASSTGHFYEQYF.